This TCR beta chain was recovered during a study of tumor-infiltrating lymphocytes in primary liver carcinoma. On the study more broadly: The study obtained roughly 3.5 to 7.5 million productive TCRbeta reads per sample, similar across tissue types.

The input was 500 ng total RNA; TCR beta cDNA was made from it with a constant-region primer. Investigators got TCR beta libraries out of three nested multiplex PCR rounds, done with slightly modified ARM-PCR. Forward primers for TRBV1-TRBV30 and a C-beta reverse primer served the first two PCR rounds, at approximately 10 cycles each. A single record per CDR3 protein comes from TCRdb applying MiXCR to the multiplex PCR reads. Of a few hundred thousand distinct CDR3 sequences listed, 58% are singletons. The study, taken as a whole, reports: Bulk samples went unsorted, so CD4+ and CD8+ repertoires were not compared.

As to this clonotype: Antigen unknown. The junction shows a germline mismatch at one end, possibly a read error.

CDR3 length: 15 residues. CDR1 SGHAT and CDR2 FQNNGV come from the germline V gene. Germline DNA was also extracted, and blood RNA was taken from unsorted whole blood. This sequence joins TRBV11-2 and TRBJ2-3, with D possibly being TRBD2 (6 bases). The sample consisted of peripheral blood. The TCR comes from a woman aged 30 to 39 with primary liver carcinoma and hepatitis B virus infection. CDR3: CASSLDRREADTQYF. In nucleotides, the CDR3 is TGTGCCAGCAGTTTAGATCGGAGGGAGGCAGATACGCAGTATTTT.